This T cell receptor beta chain was recorded in a study of cytomegalovirus exposure and HLA in healthy donors. Germline trimming cut 4 bases from V and 3 bases from J; bases unmatched to any gene: 5. CDR1 is LNHDA, CDR2 SQIVND, per germline (reference sequence). The CDR3 loop spans 16 amino acids. Repertoires were generated with immunoSEQ multiplex PCR, while TCRdb's copy carries only in-frame clones and drops some. The table shows approximately 270,000 clones, with 90% occurring only once. The chain links TRBV19 to TRBJ2-1; 11 nucleotides line up with TRBD2. This receptor was identified in a woman aged 18-29 years in good health and CMV-seronegative. Material: PBMCs. CDR3 region: CASSRGTSGSYNEQFF. Written as DNA, the CDR3 is TGTGCCAGTAGTAGAGGGACTAGCGGAAGCTACAATGAGCAGTTCTTC. The whole variable domain, remainder taken from reference TRBV19 and TRBJ2-1, is DGGITQSPKYLFRKEGQNVTLSCEQNLNHDAMYWYRQDPGQGLRLIYYSQIVNDFQKGDIAEGYSVSREKKESFPLTVTSAQKNPTAFYLCASSRGTSGSYNEQFFGPGTRLTVL.